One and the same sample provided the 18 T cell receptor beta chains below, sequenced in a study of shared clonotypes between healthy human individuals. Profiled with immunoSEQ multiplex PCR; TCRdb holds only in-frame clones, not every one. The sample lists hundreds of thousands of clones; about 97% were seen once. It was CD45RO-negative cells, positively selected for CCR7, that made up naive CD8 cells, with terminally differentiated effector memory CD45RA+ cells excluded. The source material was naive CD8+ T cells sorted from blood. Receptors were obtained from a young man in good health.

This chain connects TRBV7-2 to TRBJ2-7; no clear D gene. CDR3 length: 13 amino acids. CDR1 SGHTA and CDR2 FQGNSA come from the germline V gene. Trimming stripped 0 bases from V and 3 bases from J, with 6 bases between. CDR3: CASSLAPDYEQYF. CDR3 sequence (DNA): TGTGCCAGCAGCTTAGCTCCCGACTACGAGCAGTACTTC.

As DNA, the CDR3 is TGTGCCAGCAGCTTGGCCCCAGCTAGCACAGATACGCAGTATTTT. This codes for CASSLAPASTDTQYF. V usage is TRBV5-4 and J usage is TRBJ2-3; D gene unclear. Germline V gene sequence: CDR1 SGHNT, CDR2 YYREEE (reference sequence). The CDR3 totals 15 residues. V was shortened by 0 bases and J by 0 bases, with 8 bases between the two germline ends.

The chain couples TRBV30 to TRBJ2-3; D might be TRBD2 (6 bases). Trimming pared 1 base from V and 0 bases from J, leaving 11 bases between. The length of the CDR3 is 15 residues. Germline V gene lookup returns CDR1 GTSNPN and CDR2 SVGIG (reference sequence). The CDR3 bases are TGTGCCTGGAGTGGGGCTAGCGTTAGCACAGATACGCAGTATTTT. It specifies CAWSGASVSTDTQYF.

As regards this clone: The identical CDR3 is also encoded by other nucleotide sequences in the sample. In nucleotides, the CDR3 is TGTGCCAGCTCACCCCTACAGGGGAGTTACGAGCAGTACTTC. Amino acids: CASSPLQGSYEQYF. The gene calls are TRBV18 and TRBJ2-7; TRBD1 matches at 7 bases. V dropped 3 bases and J dropped 4; count of bases not matched to a gene: 6. This CDR3 has 14 amino acids. CDR1 is KGHSH and CDR2 is LQKENI in the germline V gene.

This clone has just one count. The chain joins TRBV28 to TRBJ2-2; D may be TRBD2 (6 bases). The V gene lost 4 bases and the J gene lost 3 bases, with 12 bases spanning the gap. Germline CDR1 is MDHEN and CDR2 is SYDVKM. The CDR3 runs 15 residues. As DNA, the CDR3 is TGTGCCAGCAGTTGGGGCAGGGAGGACACCGGGGAGCTGTTTTTT. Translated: CASSWGREDTGELFF.

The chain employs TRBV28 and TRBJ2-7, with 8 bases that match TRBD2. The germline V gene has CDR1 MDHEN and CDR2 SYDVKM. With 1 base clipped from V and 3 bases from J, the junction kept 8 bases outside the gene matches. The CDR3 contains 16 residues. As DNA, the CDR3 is TGTGCCAGCAGTTTATCCGTAGCGGGACCCAACTACGAGCAGTACTTC. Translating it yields CASSLSVAGPNYEQYF. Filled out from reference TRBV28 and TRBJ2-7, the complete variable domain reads DVKVTQSSRYLVKRTGEKVFLECVQDMDHENMFWYRQDPGLGLRLIYFSYDVKMKEKGDIPEGYSVSREKKERFSLILESASTNQTSMYLCASSLSVAGPNYEQYFGPGTRLTVT.

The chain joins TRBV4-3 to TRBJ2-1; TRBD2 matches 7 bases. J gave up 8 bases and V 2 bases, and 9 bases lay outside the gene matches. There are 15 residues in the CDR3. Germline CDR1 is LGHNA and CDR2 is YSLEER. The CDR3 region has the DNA TGCGCCAGCAGCCAAACGAGCGGGATCGCCCATGAGCAGTTCTTC. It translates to CASSQTSGIAHEQFF.

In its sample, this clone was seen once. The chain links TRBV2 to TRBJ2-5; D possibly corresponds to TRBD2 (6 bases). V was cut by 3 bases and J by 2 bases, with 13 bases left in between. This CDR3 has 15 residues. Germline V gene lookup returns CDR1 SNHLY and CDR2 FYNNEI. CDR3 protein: CASSELALKQETQYF. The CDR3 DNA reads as TGTGCCAGCAGTGAGCTAGCGTTAAAGCAAGAGACCCAGTACTTC.

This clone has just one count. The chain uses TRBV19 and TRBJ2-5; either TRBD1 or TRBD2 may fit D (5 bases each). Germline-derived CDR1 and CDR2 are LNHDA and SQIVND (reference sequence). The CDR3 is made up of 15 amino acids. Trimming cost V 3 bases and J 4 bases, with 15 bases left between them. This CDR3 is CASSIGAGTIETQYF. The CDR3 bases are TGTGCCAGTAGTATTGGGGCAGGGACGATAGAGACCCAGTACTTC. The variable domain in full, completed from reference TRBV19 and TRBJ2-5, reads DGGITQSPKYLFRKEGQNVTLSCEQNLNHDAMYWYRQDPGQGLRLIYYSQIVNDFQKGDIAEGYSVSREKKESFPLTVTSAQKNPTAFYLCASSIGAGTIETQYFGPGTRLLVL.

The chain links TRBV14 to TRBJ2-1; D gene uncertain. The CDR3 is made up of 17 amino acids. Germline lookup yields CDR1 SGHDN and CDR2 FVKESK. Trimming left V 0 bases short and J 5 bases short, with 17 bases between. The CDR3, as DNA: TGTGCCAGCAGCCAAGATGTATATCGGGTGAATAACAATGAGCAGTTCTTC. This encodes CASSQDVYRVNNNEQFF.

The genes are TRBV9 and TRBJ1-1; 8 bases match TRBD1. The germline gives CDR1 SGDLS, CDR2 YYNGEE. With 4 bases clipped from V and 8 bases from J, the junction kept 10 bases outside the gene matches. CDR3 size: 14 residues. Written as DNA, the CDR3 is TGTGCCAGCAGCCCCCGGACAGGGAACGAGGAAGCTTTCTTT. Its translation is CASSPRTGNEEAFF.

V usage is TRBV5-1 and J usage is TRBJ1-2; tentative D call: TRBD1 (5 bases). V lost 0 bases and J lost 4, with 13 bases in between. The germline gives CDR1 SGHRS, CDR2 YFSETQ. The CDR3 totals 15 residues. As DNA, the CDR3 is TGCGCCAGCAGCTTGGAAGGGGTGTCAGTCTATGGCTACACCTTC. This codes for CASSLEGVSVYGYTF.

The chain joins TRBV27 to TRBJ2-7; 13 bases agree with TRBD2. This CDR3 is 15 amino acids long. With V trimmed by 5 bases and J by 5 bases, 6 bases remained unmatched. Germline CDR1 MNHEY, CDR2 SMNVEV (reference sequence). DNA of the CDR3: TGTGCCAGCAGTCAAGGACTAGCGGGAGTAAACGAGCAGTACTTC. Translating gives CASSQGLAGVNEQYF.

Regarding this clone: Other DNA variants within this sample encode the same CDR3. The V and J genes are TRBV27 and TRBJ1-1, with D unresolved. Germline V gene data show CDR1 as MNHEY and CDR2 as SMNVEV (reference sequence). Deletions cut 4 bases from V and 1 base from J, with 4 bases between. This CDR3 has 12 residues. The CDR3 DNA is TGTGCCAGCAGTTCGAGGAACACTGAAGCTTTCTTT. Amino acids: CASSSRNTEAFF.

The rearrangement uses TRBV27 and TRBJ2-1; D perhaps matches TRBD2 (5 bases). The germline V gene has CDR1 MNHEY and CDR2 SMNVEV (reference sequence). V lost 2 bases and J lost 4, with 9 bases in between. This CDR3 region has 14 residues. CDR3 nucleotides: TGTGCCAGCAGTTTAGTACGGGGATACAATGAGCAGTTCTTC. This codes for CASSLVRGYNEQFF.

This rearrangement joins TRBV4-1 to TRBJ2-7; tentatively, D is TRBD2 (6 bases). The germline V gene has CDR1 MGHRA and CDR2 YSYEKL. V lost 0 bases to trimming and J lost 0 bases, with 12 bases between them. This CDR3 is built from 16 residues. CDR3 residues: CASSQDPAGSSYEQYF. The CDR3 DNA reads TGCGCCAGCAGCCAAGATCCGGCGGGAAGCTCCTACGAGCAGTACTTC.

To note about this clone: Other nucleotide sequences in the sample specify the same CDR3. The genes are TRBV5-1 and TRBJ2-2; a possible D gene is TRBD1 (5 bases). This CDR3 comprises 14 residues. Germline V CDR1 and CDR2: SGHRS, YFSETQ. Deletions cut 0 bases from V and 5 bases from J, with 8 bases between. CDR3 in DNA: TGCGCCAGCAGCTTGGAAGGGGCAACCGGGGAGCTGTTTTTT. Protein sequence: CASSLEGATGELFF.

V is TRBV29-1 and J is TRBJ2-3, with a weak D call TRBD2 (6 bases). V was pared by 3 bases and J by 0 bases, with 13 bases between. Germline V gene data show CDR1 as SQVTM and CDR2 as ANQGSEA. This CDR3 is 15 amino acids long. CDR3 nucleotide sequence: TGCAGCGTTGACGGTCTAGCGCCTAGCACAGATACGCAGTATTTT. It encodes CSVDGLAPSTDTQYF.